Following are 11 T cell receptor beta chains from one sample sequenced in a study of cytomegalovirus exposure and HLA in healthy donors. The PCR was carried out with 60 Vbeta primers and 13 Jbeta primers. The method was immunoSEQ multiplex PCR; TCRdb's version includes in-frame clones alone and lacks a portion of them. The sample records approximately 150,000 clones, 60% to 70% being singletons. The material sequenced was PBMCs. The receptors come from a woman in her sixties or seventies in good health and CMV-seropositive.

V usage is TRBV19 and J usage is TRBJ2-5; 11 positions match TRBD1. V lost 6 bases and J lost 4; bases outside the gene matches: 4. Per the germline V gene, CDR1 is LNHDA and CDR2 is SQIVND (reference sequence). CDR3 length equals 14 residues. This chain's CDR3 is CASRDRGRGETQYF. The CDR3 DNA follows: TGTGCCAGTAGGGACAGGGGGCGCGGAGAGACCCAGTACTTC.

This sequence joins TRBV5-4 and TRBJ1-1; 8 positions agree with TRBD1. Germline V lookup: CDR1 SGHNT, CDR2 YYREEE (reference sequence). The V and J ends lost 5 bases and 2 bases, in that order; junction bases with no gene match: 5. CDR3 length: 14 amino acids. CDR3 loop: CASRPDRANTEAFF. CDR3 nucleotides: TGTGCCAGCAGACCGGACAGGGCTAACACTGAAGCTTTCTTT.

V gene TRBV7-9 combines with J gene TRBJ1-3, with 10 positions matching TRBD1. The germline V gene has CDR1 SEHNR and CDR2 FQNEAQ (reference sequence). The CDR3 spans 16 residues. J was trimmed by 4 bases and V by 5 bases; bases with no gene match: 8. The CDR3, as DNA: TGTGCCAGCAGCCTGGTGGGGACAGGGGAAGGAAACACCATATATTTT. Protein: CASSLVGTGEGNTIYF.

The chain recombines TRBV4-2 with TRBJ2-2; D unclear. Trimming stripped 2 bases from V and 0 bases from J, with 10 bases between. This CDR3 spans 16 amino acids. CDR1 is LGHNA, CDR2 YNFKEQ, per germline. Here the CDR3 DNA reads TGTGCCAGCAGCCAATCTGGGCAGTCGAACACCGGGGAGCTGTTTTTT. Its protein product is CASSQSGQSNTGELFF.

The count of this clone is one. The chain has TRBV30 and TRBJ1-5; a weak D match, TRBD1 (5 bases). Germline V CDR1 and CDR2: GTSNPN, SVGIG (reference sequence). Trimming took off 8 bases at V and 4 bases at J, with 15 bases between the two ends. This CDR3 is built from 13 residues. Written as DNA, the CDR3 is TGTGCCGGGGCCTTGGACGGTAATCAGCCCCAGCATTTT. It codes for CAGALDGNQPQHF. The whole variable domain, filled in from reference TRBV30 and TRBJ1-5, reads SQTIHQWPATLVQPVGSPLSLECTVEGTSNPNLYWYRQAAGRGLQLLFYSVGIGQISSEVPQNLSASRPQDRQFILSSKKLLLSDSGFYLCAGALDGNQPQHFGDGTRLSIL.

In this sample, this clone turned up once. The V and J genes are TRBV18 and TRBJ2-7, with 11 nucleotides matching TRBD2. The V and J ends lost 4 bases and 4 bases, in that order; junction bases with no gene match: 3. CDR3 length: 14 amino acids. In germline, CDR1 is KGHSH, CDR2 LQKENI. CDR3 in DNA: TGTGCCAGCTCACTGACTAGCGGGACATACGAGCAGTACTTC. Protein product: CASSLTSGTYEQYF. Filled out from reference TRBV18 and TRBJ2-7, the complete variable domain reads NAGVMQNPRHLVRRRGQEARLRCSPMKGHSHVYWYRQLPEEGLKFMVYLQKENIIDESGMPKERFSAEFPKEGPSILRIQQVVRGDSAAYFCASSLTSGTYEQYFGPGTRLTVT.

This clone was picked up a small number of times. V and J are TRBV2 and TRBJ1-3, with D perhaps TRBD1 (6 bases). Germline V CDR1 and CDR2: SNHLY, FYNNEI. V was trimmed by 7 bases and J by 0 bases, leaving 10 bases between them. The CDR3 length is 14 residues. This CDR3 reads CASNGDTSGNTIYF. In DNA form, the CDR3 reads TGTGCCAGCAATGGGGACACCTCTGGAAACACCATATATTTT.

This clone was observed a few times. V usage is TRBV28 and J usage is TRBJ2-3; 11 positions match TRBD2. CDR3 length: 19 residues. Looked up from germline, CDR1 is MDHEN and CDR2 is SYDVKM. J lost 0 bases, V lost 6 bases, and 14 bases had no gene match. CDR3 in amino acids: CASRPIPGLADLSTDTQYF. The CDR3 region has the DNA TGTGCCAGCAGACCGATCCCGGGACTAGCGGACCTAAGCACAGATACGCAGTATTTT.

The V and J genes are TRBV5-1 and TRBJ2-1, with D possibly being TRBD1 (5 bases). The CDR3 extends over 15 amino acids. From germline, CDR1 is SGHRS and CDR2 YFSETQ. Trimming left V 2 bases short and J 6 bases short, with 15 bases between. CDR3 sequence reads: CASSFSIGVGNEQFF. CDR3 bases: TGCGCCAGCAGCTTTAGCATAGGGGTGGGCAATGAGCAGTTCTTC.

This clone has just a few counts. The chain employs TRBV9 and TRBJ1-6; no definite D call. CDR1 SGDLS and CDR2 YYNGEE come from the germline V gene. The V end lost 0 bases, the J end lost 0 bases, and 7 bases lay between the germline ends. This CDR3 comprises 16 residues. CDR3 loop: CASSVAMSSYNSPLHF. The CDR3 nucleotides read TGTGCCAGCAGCGTAGCAATGAGCTCCTATAATTCACCCCTCCACTTT.

This clone showed up just a few times. The rearrangement joins TRBV7-2 to TRBJ1-1, with D possibly TRBD1 on 6 matching bases. V was cut by 3 bases and J by 0 bases, with 11 bases left in between. CDR1 is SGHTA and CDR2 is FQGNSA in the germline V gene. The CDR3 covers 15 residues. CDR3 region: CASSFGGAMNTEAFF. The CDR3 DNA reads TGTGCCAGCAGCTTTGGGGGGGCCATGAACACTGAAGCTTTCTTT.